What follows are 14 T cell receptor beta chains derived from one specimen sequenced in a study of CD8+CD57+ T cells in acquired aplastic anemia. The study profiled TCR beta VDJ and CDR3 using genomic DNA as template. TCRdb re-derived calls from the reads in MiXCR, one entry per CDR3 protein. The data show roughly 160,000 distinct CDR3 sequences, 71% seen once. An expansion of CD8+CD57+ cells by flow cytometry had been shown in patients chosen for sequencing. The material sequenced was sorted CD4+, CD8+, or CD8+CD57+ T cells (not recorded which) from PBMCs. All receptors derive from a human donor with aplastic anemia.

The chain joins TRBV6-4 to TRBJ2-3, with 11 bases fitting TRBD2. Germline CDR1 reads MRHNA; CDR2 reads SNTAGT. With 6 bases clipped from V and 5 bases from J, the junction kept 7 bases outside the gene matches. The CDR3 has 15 amino acids. CDR3 coding DNA: TGTGCCAGCAGGCATAGCGGGGGGGCCAAAGATACGCAGTATTTT. This sequence encodes CASRHSGGAKDTQYF.

The V and J genes are TRBV2 and TRBJ1-5; D is ambiguous. This CDR3 contains 12 residues. Trimming took 6 bases from V and 4 from J, leaving 7 bases between them. Germline CDR1 is SNHLY and CDR2 is FYNNEI. DNA for the CDR3: TGTGCCAGCAGAGACGGGAATCAGCCCCAGCATTTT. As protein: CASRDGNQPQHF.

This clonotype was recorded a few times. The chain has TRBV14 and TRBJ2-1; TRBD2 agrees at 8 bases. CDR3 size: 14 residues. CDR1 and CDR2 from the germline V gene are SGHDN and FVKESK. Trimming took 3 bases from V and 10 from J; bases not matched to a gene: 8. The CDR3 DNA sequence: TGTGCCAGCAGCCATCTCGGGGGGGTGGGAGAGCAGTTCTTC. The encoded protein is CASSHLGGVGEQFF.

In this sample, this clonotype turned up a few times. The chain carries TRBV10-3 and TRBJ2-7, with 7 bases identical to TRBD1. The CDR3 totals 13 residues. The V gene end was trimmed by 7 bases and the J gene end by 2 bases; junction bases not matched to a gene: 5. Germline CDR1 is ENHRY and CDR2 is SYGVKD. CDR3 in DNA: TGTGCCATCATGGGGGACAGTGCCTACGAGCAGTACTTC. It codes for CAIMGDSAYEQYF.

The chain joins TRBV7-3 to TRBJ1-6; D perhaps matches TRBD1 (5 bases). This CDR3 region has 14 residues. The V end lost 6 bases, the J end lost 7 bases, and 13 bases lay between the germline ends. From germline, CDR1 is SGHTA and CDR2 FQGTGA. The CDR3 nucleotides read TGTGCCAGCAGAAAGGACACCCAAAATTCACCCCTCCACTTT. Encoded protein: CASRKDTQNSPLHF.

V is TRBV19 and J is TRBJ1-2; 7 bases agree with TRBD1. The trim removed 6 bases at V and 2 bases at J, leaving 12 bases unmatched. This CDR3 region has 16 residues. Germline-derived CDR1 and CDR2 are LNHDA and SQIVND (reference sequence). CDR3 nucleotides: TGTGCCAGTAGAAAAAGTCAAGACAGGGCCAACTATGGCTACACCTTC. Amino acid sequence: CASRKSQDRANYGYTF.

The rearrangement joins TRBV6-1 to TRBJ1-3; D is uncertain. The germline V gene encodes CDR1 MNHNS and CDR2 SASEGT. The CDR3 sequence is 10 residues long. The germline V and J ends were trimmed by 1 base and 10 bases, with 2 bases remaining between them. CDR3 sequence (DNA): TGTGCCAGCAGTGAAGGAACCATATATTTT. Residues: CASSEGTIYF.

V is TRBV9 and J is TRBJ1-1, with 7 nucleotides matching TRBD1. With 3 bases clipped from V and 5 bases from J, the junction kept 4 bases outside the gene matches. Germline V gene sequence: CDR1 SGDLS, CDR2 YYNGEE. The CDR3 is 13 amino acids. CDR3 nucleotide sequence: TGTGCCAGCAGCGCCTTGACAGGGACTGAAGCTTTCTTT. This translates into CASSALTGTEAFF.

This chain joins TRBV5-6 and TRBJ2-3, with a possible D match to TRBD2 (5 bases). V was pared by 0 bases and J by 2 bases, with 10 bases between. Germline V CDR1 and CDR2: SGHDT, YYEEEE. The CDR3 covers 15 residues. The DNA of the CDR3 is TGTGCCAGCAGCTTGGTGTATGACTACACAGATACGCAGTATTTT. Its translation is CASSLVYDYTDTQYF.

This clonotype has just one count. The V and J genes are TRBV6-4 and TRBJ2-6; tentative D call: TRBD2 (6 bases). This CDR3 comprises 14 residues. Per the germline V gene, CDR1 is MRHNA and CDR2 is SNTAGT. V shed 3 bases and J shed 4 bases, with 7 bases lying between them. The CDR3 DNA reads as TGTGCCAGCAGTGAGAGCGGGGGGGCCAACGTCCTGACTTTC. Its protein product is CASSESGGANVLTF.

The V and J genes are TRBV15 and TRBJ2-3; 10 bases align to TRBD2. This CDR3 has 18 amino acids. The V segment lost 1 base and the J segment 5 bases; nucleotides outside the gene matches: 12. Germline values: CDR1 LNHNV, CDR2 YYDKDF (reference sequence). CDR3 nucleotide sequence: TGTGCCACCAGCAGAGGAGAGTCAAGCGGGGGGGCCGGAGATACGCAGTATTTT. Translated: CATSRGESSGGAGDTQYF. Variable domain in full (rest from reference TRBV15 and TRBJ2-3): DAMVIQNPRYQVTQFGKPVTLSCSQTLNHNVMYWYQQKSSQAPKLLFHYYDKDFNNEADTPDNFQSRRPNTSFCFLDIRSPGLGDTAMYLCATSRGESSGGAGDTQYFGPGTRLTVL.

This clonotype was recorded a few times. The gene calls are TRBV10-3 and TRBJ1-1; D ambiguous. In germline, CDR1 is ENHRY, CDR2 SYGVKD. Trimming took 10 bases from V and 0 from J, leaving 12 bases between them. This CDR3 has 13 residues. CDR3 sequence (DNA): TGTGCCAGCACCGACACGATGAACACTGAAGCTTTCTTT. It encodes CASTDTMNTEAFF.

The V call is TRBV2, the J call TRBJ2-7; D is undetermined. Germline V gene data show CDR1 as SNHLY and CDR2 as FYNNEI. This CDR3 has 15 amino acids. Trimming left V 0 bases short and J 2 bases short, with 11 bases between. CDR3 region: CASSEARPGTYEQYF. CDR3 in DNA: TGTGCCAGCAGTGAAGCGCGTCCAGGAACCTACGAGCAGTACTTC.

In its sample, this clonotype was seen many times. The chain has TRBV19 and TRBJ2-6; D gene ambiguous. The CDR3 is made up of 15 amino acids. Germline V gene lookup returns CDR1 LNHDA and CDR2 SQIVND (reference sequence). V lost 3 bases and J lost 1, with 7 bases in between. This CDR3 reads CASSIDGSGANVLTF. The CDR3 bases are TGTGCCAGTAGTATCGATGGGTCTGGGGCCAACGTCCTGACTTTC.